The sequence of this TCR beta chain was determined in a study of T cell responses to AZD1222 COVID-19 vaccine listed by TCRdb under 2021. Context from the whole study: AZD1222 recipients whose second dose came at about 4 weeks and those whose second dose came at about 12 weeks were combined into one group, since spike-specific TCR depth and breadth did not differ between the two schedules. A total of 230 or so trial participants underwent TCR sequencing, of whom 200 to 220 received two doses of AZD1222 and about 26 received two doses of the MenACWY control vaccine. Trial participants were enrolled by age into 18-55, 56-69 and 70-plus year subgroups, with about 150, 28 and 57 TCR-sequenced participants respectively.

Taken with the paper, the label for time point translates to: baseline before first vaccination. Vaccinee samples came from UK trials COV001 and COV002, including a single-blind randomized controlled phase 2/3 trial of AZD1222 (ChAdOx1 nCoV-19) in healthy adults. Trial participant PBMC samples were collected at day 0 and day 28 after the second dose for TCRbeta chain sequencing. Summary of the overall study and its limitations: After two AZD1222 doses, both the breadth and the depth of spike-specific TCRs were significantly higher than at day 0 and than in MenACWY recipients. Epitopes outside the regions mutated in the B.1.351 and B.1.1.7 variants were reportedly recognized by nearly half of the unique spike-specific TCRs. The 56-69-year group was small, and its depth increase did not reach significance, likely because of low power. Participants were mostly white British, with more females than males. The authors suggested clonal diversity may have been underestimated. Because no day 14 peak-response samples were available, the repertoires could be characterized only after the peak T cell response. Conclusions about previously exposed vaccinees were limited because only six AZD1222 recipients were SARS-CoV-2 seropositive at baseline. Vaccine-associated CD4 TCRs spanned the whole spike protein, with dominant responses in regions 160-218 and 743-854.

The CDR3, from cysteine to phenylalanine, totals 15 residues. Of the read, only the CDR3 DNA is kept; its 45 bases are in frame from base 1. For CDR1 and CDR2, the germline V gene (reference sequence) lists LNHDA and SQIVND. V is shortened by 2 bases, J by 5 bases, and the region joining them spans 15 bases. The CDR3 regions of human TCRbeta chains were subjected to immunosequencing. Per the source publication's procedure: TCRs in the repertoires were matched against a reference library of SARS-CoV-2-specific TCRs that had been generated with the MIRA antigen-specificity platform. Breadth meant the fraction of unique TCRs that were SARS-CoV-2-associated, whereas depth meant the fraction of total T cells that were SARS-CoV-2-associated. Each spike-specific TCR was assigned to its reactive spike region and to a CD4 or CD8 class using the MIRA data. Log10-transformed breadth and depth values were compared by one-way ANOVA with Sidak's multiple comparisons tests. Imported from immuneACCESS, the table was reduced by TCRdb to in-frame sequences with V and J called. These copies leave out some clones; in studies compared against another copy, an unresolved V gene accounts for under half, and the cause of the remainder is not known. The DNA was the basis for D and trimming; V, J and clone size are from that table. The sample table lists around 110,000 clones, about 92% of them with a count of one. The ten largest clones capture about 3% of the sample.

To note about this clone: Its cognate antigen has yet to be identified. Base qualities are not at hand, and no much larger clone is one base apart.

The rearranged segments are TRBV19 and TRBJ1-2, with the identity of the D gene unclear. This sequence originates from an adult in good health. Sequencing was performed on peripheral blood, taken on day 0 of AZD1222 vaccination. The CDR3 here reads CASSIREAWGYGYTF. The nucleotides read TGTGCCAGTAGTATAAGGGAAGCTTGGGGATATGGCTACACCTTC.